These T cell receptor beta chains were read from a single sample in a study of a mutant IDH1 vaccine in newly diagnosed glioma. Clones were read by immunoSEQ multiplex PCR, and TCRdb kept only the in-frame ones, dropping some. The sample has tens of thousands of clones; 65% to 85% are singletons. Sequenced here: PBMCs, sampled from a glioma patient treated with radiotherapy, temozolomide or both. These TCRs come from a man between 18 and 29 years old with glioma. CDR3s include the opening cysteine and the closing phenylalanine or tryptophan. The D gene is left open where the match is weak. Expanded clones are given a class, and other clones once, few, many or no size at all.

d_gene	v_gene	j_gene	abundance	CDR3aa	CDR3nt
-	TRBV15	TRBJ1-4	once	CATSRDPTGNEKLFF	TGTGCCACCAGCAGAGATCCCACAGGGAACGAAAAACTGTTTTTT
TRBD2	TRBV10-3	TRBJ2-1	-	CAISESTSGRVSSYNEQFF	TGTGCCATCAGTGAGTCGACTAGCGGGAGGGTGAGCTCCTACAATGAGCAGTTCTTC
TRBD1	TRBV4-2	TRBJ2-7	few	CASSQGRGGRYEQYF	TGTGCCAGCAGCCAAGGGAGAGGGGGCCGGTACGAGCAGTACTTC
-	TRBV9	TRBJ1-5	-	CASSDRDNQPQHF	TGTGCCAGTAGTGATCGGGACAATCAGCCCCAGCATTTT
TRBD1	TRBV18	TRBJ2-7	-	CASSPSETGNYEQYF	TGTGCCAGCTCACCATCAGAGACAGGGAACTACGAGCAGTACTTC
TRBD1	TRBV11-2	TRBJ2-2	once	CASSLSTGGTGELFF	TGTGCCAGCAGCTTAAGCACAGGGGGTACCGGGGAGCTGTTTTTT
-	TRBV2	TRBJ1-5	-	CASSRQGGNQPQHF	TGTGCCAGCAGTCGTCAGGGAGGCAATCAGCCCCAGCATTTT
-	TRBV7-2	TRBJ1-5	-	CASSLGGYQPQHF	TGTGCCAGCAGCTTAGGGGGCTATCAGCCCCAGCATTTT
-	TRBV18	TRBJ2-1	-	CASSLRDIYNEQFF	TGTGCCAGCTCCCTCCGGGACATCTACAATGAGCAGTTCTTC
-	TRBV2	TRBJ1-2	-	CASSVTRGSYGYTF	TGTGCCAGCAGTGTCACACGGGGAAGCTATGGCTACACCTTC
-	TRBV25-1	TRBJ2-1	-	CAVTGRIYNEQFF	TGTGCCGTGACTGGGCGGATTTACAATGAGCAGTTCTTC
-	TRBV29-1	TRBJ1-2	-	CSVGQAQYGYTF	TGCAGCGTTGGACAGGCTCAATATGGCTACACCTTC
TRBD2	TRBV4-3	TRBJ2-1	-	CASSQAVGGPVGNEQFF	TGCGCCAGCAGCCAAGCTGTGGGAGGGCCTGTGGGAAATGAGCAGTTCTTC
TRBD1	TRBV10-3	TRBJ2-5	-	CAISEGDRGLQETQYF	TGTGCCATCAGTGAAGGGGACAGGGGGCTTCAAGAGACCCAGTACTTC
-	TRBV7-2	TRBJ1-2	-	CASSSVPGSYGYTF	TGTGCCAGCAGCTCCGTGCCCGGCAGCTATGGCTACACCTTC
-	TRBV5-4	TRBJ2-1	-	CASSLSVVMSYNEQFF	TGTGCCAGCAGCCTCTCTGTAGTGATGTCCTACAATGAGCAGTTCTTC
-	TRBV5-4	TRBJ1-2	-	CASSFLQGYGYTF	TGTGCCAGCAGCTTTTTACAGGGATATGGCTACACCTTC
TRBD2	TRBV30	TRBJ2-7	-	CAWSRGGVVGGYEQYF	TGTGCCTGGAGTCGGGGGGGAGTTGTCGGTGGCTACGAGCAGTACTTC
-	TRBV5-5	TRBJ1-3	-	CASSFSDLSSGNTIYF	TGTGCCAGCAGCTTTTCGGACCTCAGCTCTGGAAACACCATATATTTT
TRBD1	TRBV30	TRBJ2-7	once	CAWAAPRGKYEQYF	TGTGCCTGGGCGGCTCCCAGGGGGAAGTACGAGCAGTACTTC
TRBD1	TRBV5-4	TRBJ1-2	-	CASSSQGAPGYTF	TGTGCCAGCAGCTCACAGGGGGCGCCTGGCTACACCTTC
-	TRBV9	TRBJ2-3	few	CASSVVGGSTDTQYF	TGTGCCAGCAGCGTAGTCGGTGGAAGCACAGATACGCAGTATTTT
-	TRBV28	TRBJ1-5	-	CASSLFLGNQPQHF	TGTGCCAGCAGTTTATTCTTGGGGAATCAGCCCCAGCATTTT
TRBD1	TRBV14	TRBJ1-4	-	CASSQTGNLTNEKLFF	TGTGCCAGCAGCCAGACAGGGAATTTAACTAATGAAAAACTGTTTTTT
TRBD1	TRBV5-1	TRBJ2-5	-	CASSPMSVRGSGQYF	TGCGCCAGCAGCCCTATGTCGGTCAGGGGGAGTGGCCAGTACTTC
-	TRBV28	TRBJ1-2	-	CASSDTNYGYTF	TGTGCCAGCAGTGATACAAACTATGGCTACACCTTC
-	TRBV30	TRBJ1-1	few	CACRMGTEAFF	TGTGCCTGTCGAATGGGCACTGAAGCTTTCTTT
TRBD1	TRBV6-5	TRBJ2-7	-	CASSAGTAEQYF	TGTGCCAGCAGTGCCGGGACAGCCGAGCAGTACTTC
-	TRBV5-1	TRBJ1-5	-	CASRPDSDQLAQHF	TGCGCCAGCAGACCTGACAGCGACCAATTGGCCCAGCATTTT
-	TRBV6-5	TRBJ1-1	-	CASSYLRGMDTEAFF	TGTGCCAGCAGTTACCTCCGGGGGATGGACACTGAAGCTTTCTTT
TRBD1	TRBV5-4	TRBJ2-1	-	CASSPPLNRDSLNEQFF	TGTGCCAGCAGCCCACCCCTTAACCGGGACAGCCTCAATGAGCAGTTCTTC
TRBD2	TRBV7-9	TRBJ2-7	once	CASSSLAGGRYEQYF	TGTGCCAGCAGCTCACTAGCGGGGGGTCGCTACGAGCAGTACTTC
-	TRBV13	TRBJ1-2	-	CASSSTLGSLYGYTF	TGTGCCAGCAGCTCAACGCTGGGTTCTCTCTATGGCTACACCTTC
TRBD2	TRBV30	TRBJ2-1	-	CALDVGGRYNEQFF	TGTGCCCTGGATGTGGGAGGGAGATACAATGAGCAGTTCTTC
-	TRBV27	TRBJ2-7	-	CASSLGRLSSYEQYF	TGTGCCAGCAGTTTAGGCAGGCTAAGCTCCTACGAGCAGTACTTC
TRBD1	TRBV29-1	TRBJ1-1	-	CSGSGTGGKNTEAFF	TGCAGCGGTTCCGGGACAGGGGGCAAGAACACTGAAGCTTTCTTT
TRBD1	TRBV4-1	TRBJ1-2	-	CASSLGQGNDGYTF	TGCGCCAGCAGCCTCGGACAGGGTAATGATGGCTACACCTTC
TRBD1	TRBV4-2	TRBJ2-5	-	CASSQELQGWETQYF	TGTGCCAGCAGCCAAGAGTTACAGGGGTGGGAGACCCAGTACTTC
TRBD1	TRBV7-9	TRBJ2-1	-	CASSSTGGYNEQFF	TGTGCCAGCAGCTCTACAGGGGGCTACAATGAGCAGTTCTTC
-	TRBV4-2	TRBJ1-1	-	CASSQAGVAEAFF	TGTGCCAGCAGCCAAGCAGGGGTCGCTGAAGCTTTCTTT
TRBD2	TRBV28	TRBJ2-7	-	CASSFWAGGYEQYF	TGTGCCAGCAGTTTTTGGGCGGGGGGCTACGAGCAGTACTTC
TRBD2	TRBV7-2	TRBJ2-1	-	CASSLLGGRGNNEQFF	TGTGCCAGCAGCTTGTTGGGCGGGAGGGGCAACAATGAGCAGTTCTTC
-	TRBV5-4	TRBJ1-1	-	CASSLGRNLNTEAFF	TGTGCCAGCAGCTTAGGACGTAATCTTAACACTGAAGCTTTCTTT
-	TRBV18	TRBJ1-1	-	CASSPKITGSEAFF	TGTGCCAGCTCACCGAAGATAACAGGGAGCGAAGCTTTCTTT
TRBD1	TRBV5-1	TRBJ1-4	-	CASSLQGAREKLFF	TGCGCCAGCAGCTTACAGGGGGCTAGAGAAAAACTGTTTTTT
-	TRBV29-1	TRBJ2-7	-	CSVLDRFTHEQYF	TGCAGCGTTTTGGACAGATTTACTCACGAGCAGTACTTC
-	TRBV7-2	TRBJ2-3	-	CASSPGDGDTQYF	TGTGCCAGCAGCCCAGGGGACGGAGATACGCAGTATTTT
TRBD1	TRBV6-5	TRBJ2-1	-	CASRSGTGVNEQFF	TGTGCCAGCAGATCCGGGACAGGGGTAAATGAGCAGTTCTTC
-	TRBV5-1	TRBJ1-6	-	CASSLGSYNSPLHF	TGCGCCAGCAGCTTAGGCTCCTATAATTCACCCCTCCACTTT
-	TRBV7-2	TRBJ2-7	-	CASRAGYEQYF	TGTGCCAGCAGAGCAGGCTACGAGCAGTACTTC
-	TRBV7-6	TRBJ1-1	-	CASSLGWQGTTEAFF	TGTGCCAGCAGCTTAGGATGGCAGGGGACCACTGAAGCTTTCTTT
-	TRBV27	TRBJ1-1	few	CASSFNSGYLPVLNTEAFF	TGTGCCAGCAGTTTTAATTCGGGTTATCTTCCCGTCTTGAACACTGAAGCTTTCTTT